This TCR beta chain was retrieved from a study of T cell responses to AZD1222 COVID-19 vaccine. General study results and limits: White British donors predominated, females outnumbered males, and clonal diversity was possibly underestimated. Two AZD1222 doses significantly raised spike-specific TCR breadth and depth over controls. In all cases, repertoires were sampled only after the peak T cell response.

This CDR3 is 12 amino acids long. Germline V lookup: CDR1 MGHDK, CDR2 SYGVNS. Trimming removed 2 bases from V and 7 bases from J, with 8 bases in between. Data came from immunoSEQ multiplex PCR; TCRdb stores just in-frame clones and leaves some out. Here the sample spans 150,000 to 180,000 clones, about 88% being singletons. Concerning this clone: The antigen is not known.

The sequences come from peripheral blood, collected on day 0 of AZD1222 vaccination. The receptor's source is an adult in good health. This sequence joins TRBV25-1 and TRBJ1-1; D not certain. The CDR3 bases are TGTGCCAGCAGTGAACAAGGAGTTGAAGCTTTCTTT. This codes for CASSEQGVEAFF.